Given below is one T cell receptor (beta chain) in context. Membership in each cohort depended on participant-reported clinical history. Clones were sequenced by immunoSEQ multiplex PCR, and TCRdb holds only the in-frame ones, with some missing. This table has 240,000 or so clones, about 83% appearing once. These data originate in a study of blood T cell repertoires in COVID-19. As for the study in general: T cells, B-cell-depleted T cells, or PBMCs provided the cDNA or gDNA that served as material.

V was shortened by 2 bases and J by 7 bases, with 11 bases between the two germline ends. The germline CDR1 and CDR2 sequences are MGHDK and SYGVNS. This CDR3 region has 14 residues. The sequenced sample was PBMCs or T cells enriched from blood (not recorded which). This sequence originates from a woman between 50 and 59 years old who had recovered from COVID-19. The chain employs TRBV25-1 and TRBJ2-2; D not resolved. The CDR3 sequence is CASSEDTGIGELFF. DNA of the CDR3: TGTGCCAGCAGTGAAGATACCGGTATCGGGGAGCTGTTTTTT. Drawing the rest from reference TRBV25-1 and TRBJ2-2, the complete variable domain is EADIYQTPRYLVIGTGKKITLECSQTMGHDKMYWYQQDPGMELHLIHYSYGVNSTEKGDLSSESTVSRIRTEHFPLTLESARPSHTSQYLCASSEDTGIGELFFGEGSRLTVL.